This entry describes one TCR beta chain. The record originates from a study of blood T cell repertoires in COVID-19. Original processing methods: Nucleated cell number was recorded as an estimate derived from reference gene primer amplification. The assay was immunoSEQ multiplex PCR, and TCRdb's table has in-frame clones only and misses some. The V and J calls and clone size are taken from that table; D and trimming were inferred from the DNA. This table has 85,000 to 100,000 clones, about 90% appearing once. This receptor was obtained from a middle-aged man with COVID-19, enrolled during active disease. The source material was peripheral blood.

This CDR3 is CASRKDSAMRREKLFF. The CDR3 DNA is TGCGCCAGCAGGAAGGACAGTGCGATGCGTCGGGAAAAACTGTTTTTT. This rearrangement joins TRBV10-2 to TRBJ1-4, with D possibly being TRBD1 (6 bases). The germline V and J ends were trimmed by 6 bases and 8 bases, with 22 bases remaining between them. Germline V lookup: CDR1 WSHSY, CDR2 SAAADI. The CDR3 has 16 residues.